Sequencing of this TCR beta chain was carried out in a study of human T cells and chemical hapten exposure. Study information: The patients were mostly female; they had alopecia areata, totalis or universalis.

TCRdb passed the RACE reads through MiXCR, listing each CDR3 protein once. Among about 160,000 distinct CDR3 sequences listed, 25% to 35% were seen once. Time point defined: patch test 3, about 24 weeks after DPC sensitization. Treatment in this sample: therapeutic diphenylcyclopropenone sensitization with weekly scalp DPC. V dropped 5 bases and J dropped 7; count of bases not matched to a gene: 14. The CDR3 length is 17 residues. The V gene's germline CDR1 is MNHNS and CDR2 SASEGT. The V and J genes are TRBV6-1 and TRBJ2-2; TRBD1 aligns across 9 bases. The sequence was obtained from a woman aged 18-29 years with alopecia areata. Some clones in this sample may be carry-over from other donors' samples. The material was whole blood, obtained in connection with sensitization to the hapten diphenylcyclopropenone (DPC). CDR3 coding DNA: TGTGCCAGCAGTCCACGTCCCGGGACAGGGTTGGGCGGGGAGCTGTTTTTT. This codes for CASSPRPGTGLGGELFF.